The TCR beta chain described here comes from a study of blood T cells in healthy people across ages. Study findings and constraints: The unsorted PBMCs prevented any conclusive comparison of naive versus antigen-experienced cells.

The V gene lost 9 bases and the J gene lost 2 bases, with 18 bases spanning the gap. The CDR3 is made up of 15 amino acids. Germline CDR1 is MGHDK and CDR2 is SYGVNS. Using a J-beta primer mix together with a sample-barcoded 5' primer, a second PCR was run for roughly 6 to 11 cycles. Tagging of each cDNA molecule was performed by a template-switch adaptor with 12 random nucleotides. TCRdb reprocessed the 5' RACE reads with MiXCR, giving one entry per CDR3 protein. Of approximately 2,000,000 distinct CDR3 sequences listed, about two fifths are singletons. In this sample, this clonotype turned up many times. No antigen is known for it. There were healthy Caucasian individuals from Russia, aged about 6 to 100, serving as donors. Samples each yielded at least 5 micrograms of total RNA.

Sample: blood. This TCR was recovered from a human donor in good health. The rearrangement joins TRBV25-1 to TRBJ2-3; possible D gene TRBD1, 6 bases. The CDR3 DNA is TGTGCCAGTAGTACCACAGGGACAATCACAGATACGCAGTATTTT. It yields the protein CASSTTGTITDTQYF.